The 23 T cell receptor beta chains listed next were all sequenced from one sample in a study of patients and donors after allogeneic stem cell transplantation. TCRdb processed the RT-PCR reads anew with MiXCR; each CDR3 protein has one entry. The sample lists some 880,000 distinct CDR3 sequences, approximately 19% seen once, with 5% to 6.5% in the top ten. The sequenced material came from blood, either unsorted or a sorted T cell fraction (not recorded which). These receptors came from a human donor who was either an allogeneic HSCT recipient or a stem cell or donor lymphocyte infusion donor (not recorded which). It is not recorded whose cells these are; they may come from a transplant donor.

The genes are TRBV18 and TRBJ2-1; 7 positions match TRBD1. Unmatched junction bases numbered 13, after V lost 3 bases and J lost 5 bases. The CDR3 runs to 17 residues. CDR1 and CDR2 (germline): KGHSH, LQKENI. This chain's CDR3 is CASSPPWTGQSNNEQFF. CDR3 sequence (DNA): TGTGCCAGCTCACCCCCCTGGACGGGACAGTCTAACAATGAGCAGTTCTTC.

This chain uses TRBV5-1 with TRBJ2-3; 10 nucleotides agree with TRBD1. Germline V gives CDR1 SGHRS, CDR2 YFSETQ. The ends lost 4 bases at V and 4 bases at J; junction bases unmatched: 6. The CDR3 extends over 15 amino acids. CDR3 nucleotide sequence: TGCGCCAGCAGCCTCCTAGGGACAGGGGCAGATACGCAGTATTTT. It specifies CASSLLGTGADTQYF. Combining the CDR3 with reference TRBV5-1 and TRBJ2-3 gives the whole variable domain KAGVTQTPRYLIKTRGQQVTLSCSPISGHRSVSWYQQTPGQGLQFLFEYFSETQRNKGNFPGRFSGRQFSNSRSEMNVSTLELGDSALYLCASSLLGTGADTQYFGPGTRLTVL.

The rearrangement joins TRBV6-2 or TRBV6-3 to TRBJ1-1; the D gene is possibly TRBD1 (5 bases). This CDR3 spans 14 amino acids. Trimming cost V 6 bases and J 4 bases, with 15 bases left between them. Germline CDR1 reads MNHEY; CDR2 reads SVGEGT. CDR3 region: CASSTRRGTTEAFF. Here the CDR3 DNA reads TGTGCCAGCAGCACTCGGAGGGGTACCACTGAAGCTTTCTTT.

The chain's CDR3 is CASSSPKDRGLLTQYF. CDR3 DNA: TGTGCCAGCAGTTCTCCAAAGGACAGGGGGCTTCTGACCCAGTACTTC. This chain uses TRBV12-3 or TRBV12-4 with TRBJ2-5; TRBD1 agrees at 11 bases. Trimming took 4 bases from V and 7 from J; bases not matched to a gene: 11. The CDR3 runs to 16 residues.

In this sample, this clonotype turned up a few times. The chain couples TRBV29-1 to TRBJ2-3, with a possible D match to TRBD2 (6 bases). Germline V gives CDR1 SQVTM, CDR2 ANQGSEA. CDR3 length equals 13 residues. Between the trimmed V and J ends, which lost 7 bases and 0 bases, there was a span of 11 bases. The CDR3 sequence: CSAGGLSTDTQYF. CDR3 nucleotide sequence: TGCAGCGCCGGGGGACTTAGCACAGATACGCAGTATTTT.

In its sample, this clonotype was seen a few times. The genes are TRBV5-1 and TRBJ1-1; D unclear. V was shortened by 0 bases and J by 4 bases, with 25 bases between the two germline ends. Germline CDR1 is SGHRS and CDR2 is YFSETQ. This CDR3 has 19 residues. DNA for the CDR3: TGCGCCAGCAGCTTGGACTTCTTAAAGGGAGGCGTCATGAGCACTGAAGCTTTCTTT. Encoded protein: CASSLDFLKGGVMSTEAFF.

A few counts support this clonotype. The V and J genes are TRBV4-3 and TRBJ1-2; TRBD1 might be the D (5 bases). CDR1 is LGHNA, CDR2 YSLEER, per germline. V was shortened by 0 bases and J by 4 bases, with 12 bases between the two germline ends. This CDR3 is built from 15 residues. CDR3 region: CASSQERTGLYGYTF. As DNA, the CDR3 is TGCGCCAGCAGCCAAGAACGGACGGGACTCTATGGCTACACCTTC.

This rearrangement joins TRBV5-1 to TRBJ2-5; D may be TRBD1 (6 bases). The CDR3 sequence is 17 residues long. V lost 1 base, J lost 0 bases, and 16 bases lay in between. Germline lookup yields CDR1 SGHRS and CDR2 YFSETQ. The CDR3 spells CASSLIESGDYQETQYF. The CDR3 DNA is TGCGCCAGCAGCTTGATTGAGTCAGGGGATTACCAAGAGACCCAGTACTTC.

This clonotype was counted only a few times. This CDR3 reads CASSLAGEGPSTDTQYF. In DNA form, the CDR3 reads TGTGCCAGCAGCTTAGCGGGAGAGGGCCCGAGCACAGATACGCAGTATTTT. The chain employs TRBV7-3 and TRBJ2-3; 7 bases fit TRBD2. V trimming: 2 bases; J trimming: 0 bases; junction bases outside the gene matches: 8. The V gene's germline CDR1 is SGHTA and CDR2 FQGTGA. CDR3 length: 17 amino acids. The complete variable domain, with remaining parts taken from reference TRBV7-3 and TRBJ2-3, reads GAGVSQTPSNKVTEKGKYVELRCDPISGHTALYWYRQSLGQGPEFLIYFQGTGAADDSGLPNDRFFAVRPEGSVSTLKIQRTERGDSAVYLCASSLAGEGPSTDTQYFGPGTRLTVL.

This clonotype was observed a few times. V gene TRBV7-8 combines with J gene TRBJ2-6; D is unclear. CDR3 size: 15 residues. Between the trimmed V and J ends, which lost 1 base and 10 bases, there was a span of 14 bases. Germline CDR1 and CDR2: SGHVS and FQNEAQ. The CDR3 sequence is CASSLGIAGRNVLTF. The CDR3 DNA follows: TGTGCCAGCAGCTTAGGAATTGCAGGCCGAAACGTCCTGACTTTC.

CDR3 protein: CASSSAGRGGYTF. The CDR3 bases are TGTGCCAGCAGTTCGGCGGGCCGGGGAGGCTACACCTTC. V usage is TRBV5-6 and J usage is TRBJ1-2, with D unclear. The CDR3 runs to 13 residues. Looked up from germline, CDR1 is SGHDT and CDR2 is YYEEEE. V lost 5 bases to trimming and J lost 8 bases, with 16 bases between them.

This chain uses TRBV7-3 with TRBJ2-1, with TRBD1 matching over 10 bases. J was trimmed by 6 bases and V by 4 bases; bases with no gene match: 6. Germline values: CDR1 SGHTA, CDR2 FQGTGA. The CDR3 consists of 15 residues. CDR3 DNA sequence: TGTGCCAGCAGCTCCGGGGACAGGGGTATCAATGAGCAGTTCTTC. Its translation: CASSSGDRGINEQFF.

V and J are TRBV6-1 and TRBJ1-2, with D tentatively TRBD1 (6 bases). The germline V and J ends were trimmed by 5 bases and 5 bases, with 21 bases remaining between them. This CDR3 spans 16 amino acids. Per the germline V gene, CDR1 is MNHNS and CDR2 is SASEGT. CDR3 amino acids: CASSPDRSAGTYGYTF. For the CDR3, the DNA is TGTGCCAGCAGTCCAGACCGATCGGCAGGGACATATGGCTACACCTTC.

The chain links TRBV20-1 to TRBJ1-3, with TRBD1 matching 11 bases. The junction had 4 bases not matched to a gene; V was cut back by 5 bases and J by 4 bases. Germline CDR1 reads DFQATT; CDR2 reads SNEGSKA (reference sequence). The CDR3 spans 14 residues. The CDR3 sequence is CSAPGQGVGNTIYF. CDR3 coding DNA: TGCAGTGCTCCGGGACAGGGGGTCGGAAACACCATATATTTT.

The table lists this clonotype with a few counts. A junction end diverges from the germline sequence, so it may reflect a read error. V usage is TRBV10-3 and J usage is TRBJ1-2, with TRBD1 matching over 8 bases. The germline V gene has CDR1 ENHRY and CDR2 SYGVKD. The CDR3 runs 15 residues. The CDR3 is CAISESPQGAGGYTF. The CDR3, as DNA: TGTGCCATCAGCGAGTCGCCCCAGGGGGCAGGAGGCTACACCTTC.

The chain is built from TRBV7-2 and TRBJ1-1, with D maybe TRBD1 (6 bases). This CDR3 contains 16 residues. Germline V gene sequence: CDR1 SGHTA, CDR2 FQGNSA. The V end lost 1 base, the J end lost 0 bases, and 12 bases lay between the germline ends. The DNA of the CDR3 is TGTGCCAGCAGCTTAGGGGGGGGCAGGGTGAACACTGAAGCTTTCTTT. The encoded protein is CASSLGGGRVNTEAFF.

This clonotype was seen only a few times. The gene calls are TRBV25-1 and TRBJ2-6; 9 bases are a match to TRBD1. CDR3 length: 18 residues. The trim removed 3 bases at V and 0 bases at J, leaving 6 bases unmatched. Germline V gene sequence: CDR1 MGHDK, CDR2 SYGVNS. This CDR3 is CASSDRTGANSGANVLTF. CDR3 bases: TGTGCCAGCAGTGACCGGACAGGGGCAAACTCTGGGGCCAACGTCCTGACTTTC.

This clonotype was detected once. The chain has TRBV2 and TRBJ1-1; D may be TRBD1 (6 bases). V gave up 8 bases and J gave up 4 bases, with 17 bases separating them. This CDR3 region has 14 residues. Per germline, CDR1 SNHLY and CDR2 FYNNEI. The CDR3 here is CASQIQGKATEAFF. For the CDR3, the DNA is TGTGCCAGCCAAATACAGGGAAAGGCCACTGAAGCTTTCTTT.

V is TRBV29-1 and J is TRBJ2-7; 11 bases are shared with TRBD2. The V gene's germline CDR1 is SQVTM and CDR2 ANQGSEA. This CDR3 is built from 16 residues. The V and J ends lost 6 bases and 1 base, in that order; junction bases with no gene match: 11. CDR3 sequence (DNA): TGCAGCGTCGGACTAGCGGGTTCCATCGGTTCCTACGAGCAGTACTTC. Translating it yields CSVGLAGSIGSYEQYF.

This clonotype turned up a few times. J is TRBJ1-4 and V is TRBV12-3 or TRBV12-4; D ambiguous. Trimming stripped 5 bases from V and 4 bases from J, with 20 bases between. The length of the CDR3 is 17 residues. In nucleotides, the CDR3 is TGTGCCAGCAGTCGGAACCTAAGCGGGCGGATTAATGAAAAACTGTTTTTT. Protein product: CASSRNLSGRINEKLFF.

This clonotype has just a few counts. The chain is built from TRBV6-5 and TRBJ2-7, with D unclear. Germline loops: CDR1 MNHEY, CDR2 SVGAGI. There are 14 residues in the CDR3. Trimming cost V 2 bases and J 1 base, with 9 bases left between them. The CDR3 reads CASSYLYGSYEQYF. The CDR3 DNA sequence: TGTGCCAGCAGTTACCTTTACGGGTCCTACGAGCAGTACTTC.

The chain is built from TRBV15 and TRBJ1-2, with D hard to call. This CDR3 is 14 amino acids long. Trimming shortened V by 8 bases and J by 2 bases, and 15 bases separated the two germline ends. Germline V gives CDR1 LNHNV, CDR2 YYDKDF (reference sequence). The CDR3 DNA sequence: TGTGCCACCTCACAGCCCAGCCTAAACTATGGCTACACCTTC. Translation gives CATSQPSLNYGYTF.

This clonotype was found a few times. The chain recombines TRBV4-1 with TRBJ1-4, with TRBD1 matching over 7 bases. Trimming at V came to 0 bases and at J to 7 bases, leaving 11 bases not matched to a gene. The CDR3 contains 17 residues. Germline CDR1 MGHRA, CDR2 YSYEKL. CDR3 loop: CASSQDLRSAGGEKLFF. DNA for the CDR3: TGCGCCAGCAGCCAAGATCTGCGCTCAGCAGGGGGTGAAAAACTGTTTTTT.